One sample yielded the 30 T cell receptor beta chains listed below, sequenced in a study of T-cell reconstitution after alpha-beta-depleted transplantation in children. Researchers prepared the TCRbeta library using unique molecular identifiers, the study reports. TCRdb processed the PCR reads anew with MiXCR; each CDR3 protein has one entry. The profile shows hundreds of thousands of distinct CDR3 sequences, about an eighth of them singletons. The sample in question was PBMCs, mostly from graft donor cells, obtained 360 days after TCRalphabeta/CD19-depleted stem cell transplant. These TCRs come from a male patient younger than 18 who had a stem cell transplant for acute myeloid leukemia, so the T cells may come from the graft donor.

This chain joins TRBV20-1 and TRBJ2-1; 10 bases fit TRBD1. With V trimmed by 1 base and J by 9 bases, 6 bases remained unmatched. Germline-derived CDR1 and CDR2 are DFQATT and SNEGSKA (reference sequence). The CDR3 runs to 14 residues. The CDR3 region is CSARGGTGAGEQFF. CDR3 sequence (DNA): TGCAGTGCTAGAGGGGGGACAGGGGCGGGTGAGCAGTTCTTC.

This clonotype was observed many times. The gene calls are TRBV7-8 and TRBJ2-7, with D possibly matching TRBD1 (5 bases). V shed 6 bases and J shed 0 bases, with 9 bases lying between them. This CDR3 region has 13 residues. The germline V gene encodes CDR1 SGHVS and CDR2 FQNEAQ. In DNA, the CDR3 is TGTGCCAGCAGGGGGCTATACTCCTACGAGCAGTACTTC. Its protein product is CASRGLYSYEQYF.

This clonotype appeared a few times. The chain employs TRBV29-1 and TRBJ2-4; 8 bases map to TRBD1. This CDR3 contains 15 residues. The germline CDR1 and CDR2 sequences are SQVTM and ANQGSEA. With 6 bases clipped from V and 8 bases from J, the junction kept 15 bases outside the gene matches. CDR3 protein: CSVGQEDTPIHIQYF. The CDR3, as DNA: TGCAGCGTGGGACAGGAGGATACTCCGATCCACATTCAGTACTTC.

This clonotype has a count of ten or more. This chain uses TRBV28 with TRBJ2-2; maybe TRBD1 (5 bases). The CDR3 extends over 15 amino acids. Trimming pared 4 bases from V and 6 bases from J, leaving 15 bases between. From germline, CDR1 is MDHEN and CDR2 SYDVKM. This CDR3 reads CASSSAKRGAGELFF. The CDR3, as DNA: TGTGCCAGCAGTTCCGCGAAAAGGGGTGCCGGGGAGCTGTTTTTT.

In its sample, this clonotype was seen a few times. No conserved phenylalanine or tryptophan ends this CDR3, so it is likely a read error. The chain couples TRBV7-2 to TRBJ1-6; D is ambiguous. The V gene's germline CDR1 is SGHTA and CDR2 FQGNSA. Trimming took off 4 bases at V and 6 bases at J, with 13 bases between the two ends. CDR3 length equals 15 residues. The CDR3 nucleotides are TGTGCCAGCAGCTCCGTGGCGCTGAGTAATTCACCCCTCCACCTT. It specifies CASSSVALSNSPLHL.

This clonotype was detected a few times. The chain joins TRBV3-1 to TRBJ2-7; D may correspond to TRBD1 or TRBD2 (5 bases each). Germline-derived CDR1 and CDR2 are LGHDT and YNNKEL (reference sequence). The CDR3 extends over 15 amino acids. V was cut by 0 bases and J by 0 bases, with 9 bases left in between. The CDR3 DNA sequence: TGTGCCAGCAGCCAAGATCAGGGACGCTCCTACGAGCAGTACTTC. Its protein product is CASSQDQGRSYEQYF.

This clonotype was recorded at least ten times. The chain combines TRBV6-5 with TRBJ2-7, with 7 bases matching TRBD2. The CDR3 covers 14 residues. With V trimmed by 2 bases and J by 5 bases, 6 bases remained unmatched. Germline V lookup: CDR1 MNHEY, CDR2 SVGAGI. As DNA, the CDR3 is TGTGCCAGCAGTTACGCGGGAGCTCGCGACGAGCAGTACTTC. This sequence encodes CASSYAGARDEQYF.

The genes are TRBV15 and TRBJ2-5; 7 nucleotides match TRBD1. Germline V gene sequence: CDR1 LNHNV, CDR2 YYDKDF (reference sequence). V lost 3 bases and J lost 5; bases outside the gene matches: 12. The CDR3 covers 16 residues. The CDR3 protein is CATSSDGQAPMETQYF. The CDR3 DNA sequence: TGTGCCACCAGCAGTGACGGACAGGCCCCCATGGAGACCCAGTACTTC.

V gene TRBV4-3 combines with J gene TRBJ2-5; D gene ambiguous. The germline V and J ends were trimmed by 1 base and 3 bases, with 24 bases remaining between them. This CDR3 is built from 19 residues. CDR1 LGHNA and CDR2 YSLEER come from the germline V gene. The CDR3 nucleotides are TGCGCCAGCAGCCAAGGAAGAAGAGGAGTGCTCGGCCGGGAAGAGACCCAGTACTTC. It yields the protein CASSQGRRGVLGREETQYF.

This clonotype was picked up many times. This chain uses TRBV7-2 with TRBJ2-1; D is undetermined. V dropped 3 bases and J dropped 4 bases, with 13 bases sitting between them. The CDR3 runs to 15 residues. The V gene's germline CDR1 is SGHTA and CDR2 FQGNSA. For the CDR3, the DNA is TGTGCCAGCAGCTTTTTGGTACCTGTTTACAATGAGCAGTTCTTC. It yields the protein CASSFLVPVYNEQFF.

The chain combines TRBV11-2 with TRBJ2-5; D is uncertain. The germline V gene has CDR1 SGHAT and CDR2 FQNNGV. Trimming left V 3 bases short and J 7 bases short, with 18 bases between. CDR3 length equals 15 residues. The CDR3 protein is CASSFVDNWWGTQYF. CDR3 bases: TGTGCCAGCAGCTTCGTTGACAACTGGTGGGGGACCCAGTACTTC.

This clonotype has a count of ten or more. The J gene is TRBJ2-3, the V gene TRBV3-1; D perhaps matches TRBD1 (6 bases). The CDR3 is 18 amino acids. The germline gives CDR1 LGHDT, CDR2 YNNKEL (reference sequence). V lost 0 bases and J lost 0, with 16 bases in between. This CDR3 is CASSQDSIRGRSTDTQYF. The CDR3 DNA follows: TGTGCCAGCAGCCAAGATAGTATCAGGGGAAGGAGCACAGATACGCAGTATTTT.

In its sample, this clonotype was seen a few times. The V call is TRBV3-1, the J call TRBJ2-1; 10 positions agree with TRBD2. The CDR3 length is 16 residues. Looked up from germline, CDR1 is LGHDT and CDR2 is YNNKEL (reference sequence). Germline trimming cut 5 bases from V and 3 bases from J; bases unmatched to any gene: 7. CDR3 bases: TGTGCCAGCAGCGCACGACTAGCGGGCCTCTACAATGAGCAGTTCTTC. It yields the protein CASSARLAGLYNEQFF.

A few counts support this clonotype. The chain uses TRBV3-1 and TRBJ1-5; 7 nucleotides match TRBD1. V lost 1 base, J lost 2 bases, and 5 bases stayed unmatched. The CDR3 has 16 residues. Germline CDR1 reads LGHDT; CDR2 reads YNNKEL (reference sequence). The CDR3 is CASSQAAGTGNQPQHF. The CDR3 DNA is TGTGCCAGCAGCCAAGCGGCCGGGACAGGCAATCAGCCCCAGCATTTT. The whole variable domain, remainder taken from reference TRBV3-1 and TRBJ1-5, is DTAVSQTPKYLVTQMGNDKSIKCEQNLGHDTMYWYKQDSKKFLKIMFSYNNKELIINETVPNRFSPKSPDKAHLNLHINSLELGDSAVYFCASSQAAGTGNQPQHFGDGTRLSIL.

This clonotype was detected a few times. The chain employs TRBV27 and TRBJ2-2; 13 bases map to TRBD2. This CDR3 is 18 amino acids long. The germline V gene has CDR1 MNHEY and CDR2 SMNVEV (reference sequence). The V gene end was trimmed by 4 bases and the J gene end by 4 bases; junction bases not matched to a gene: 9. CDR3 residues: CASSSTSGRASVTGELFF. As DNA, the CDR3 is TGTGCCAGCAGTTCAACTAGCGGGAGGGCCTCGGTCACCGGGGAGCTGTTTTTT.

This clonotype has more than one count but fewer than ten. The chain joins TRBV12-3 or TRBV12-4 to TRBJ2-1, with a tentative D call TRBD2 (6 bases). With 5 bases removed from V and 7 bases from J, the gap between germline ends came to 18 bases. The CDR3 loop spans 15 amino acids. CDR3 region: CASSQPGLPRNEQFF. The CDR3 bases are TGTGCCAGCAGTCAGCCGGGACTGCCACGGAATGAGCAGTTCTTC.

The V and J genes are TRBV5-1 and TRBJ1-1; D is unclear. Trimming took 4 bases from V and 4 from J, leaving 17 bases between them. CDR1 and CDR2 (germline): SGHRS, YFSETQ. This CDR3 has 15 residues. CDR3 residues: CASSRERARGTEAFF. CDR3 nucleotides: TGCGCCAGCAGCCGTGAACGGGCCCGGGGCACTGAAGCTTTCTTT.

The gene calls are TRBV28 and TRBJ1-6, with a tentative D call TRBD1 (6 bases). This CDR3 comprises 15 residues. The germline CDR1 and CDR2 sequences are MDHEN and SYDVKM. V gave up 6 bases and J gave up 11 bases, with 20 bases separating them. The CDR3 region has the DNA TGTGCCAGCAGCCCTCGAGGATCCCCAGGGGCACCCCTCCACTTT. It is translated as CASSPRGSPGAPLHF.

This clonotype was seen ten or more times. The chain links TRBV29-1 to TRBJ2-1; TRBD2 matches 9 bases. Germline V gives CDR1 SQVTM, CDR2 ANQGSEA. The V and J ends lost 4 bases and 7 bases, in that order; junction bases with no gene match: 17. CDR3 size: 17 residues. CDR3 in DNA: TGCAGCGTTGGCCTTCAGGGGTCTAGCGGGATAGCAAATGAGCAGTTCTTC. Amino acid sequence: CSVGLQGSSGIANEQFF.

This clonotype was seen at least ten times. This rearrangement joins TRBV5-1 to TRBJ2-1, with 10 bases that match TRBD2. V gave up 2 bases and J gave up 4 bases; unmatched junction bases: 3. Germline CDR1 reads SGHRS; CDR2 reads YFSETQ. The CDR3 consists of 15 residues. The CDR3 sequence is CASSFGLAAYNEQFF. CDR3 DNA: TGCGCCAGCAGCTTCGGACTAGCGGCTTACAATGAGCAGTTCTTC.

The chain has TRBV9 and TRBJ2-7; tentatively, D is TRBD2 (5 bases). Germline CDR1 is SGDLS and CDR2 is YYNGEE. There are 14 residues in the CDR3. V shed 3 bases and J shed 2 bases, with 12 bases lying between them. CDR3 bases: TGTGCCAGCAGCGAGCGGCTAGCCACCTACGAGCAGTACTTC. Translated, it gives CASSERLATYEQYF.

The chain couples TRBV19 to TRBJ2-7; 7 nucleotides agree with TRBD1. V trimming: 3 bases; J trimming: 2 bases; junction bases outside the gene matches: 10. The CDR3 contains 16 residues. CDR1 LNHDA and CDR2 SQIVND come from the germline V gene (reference sequence). CDR3 DNA: TGTGCCAGTAGTATGTTTCGGAAACAGGGGACCTACGAGCAGTACTTC. Protein: CASSMFRKQGTYEQYF.

This clonotype was seen only a few times. The chain recombines TRBV9 with TRBJ2-3; TRBD2 matches at 7 bases. The CDR3 contains 14 residues. Germline V gene sequence: CDR1 SGDLS, CDR2 YYNGEE. Trimming took 0 bases from V and 5 from J; bases not matched to a gene: 3. CDR3 coding DNA: TGTGCCAGCAGCGTAGAGGCTAGCGGAGATACGCAGTATTTT. Protein product: CASSVEASGDTQYF.

The chain has TRBV10-3 and TRBJ2-5; D remains ambiguous. The germline V and J ends were trimmed by 6 bases and 5 bases, with 10 bases remaining between them. The CDR3 totals 12 residues. Germline CDR1 is ENHRY and CDR2 is SYGVKD. This chain's CDR3 is CAISQTGETQYF. CDR3 in DNA: TGTGCCATCAGCCAGACTGGGGAGACCCAGTACTTC.

The J gene is TRBJ2-5, the V gene TRBV7-9; 7 nucleotides line up with TRBD1. Germline V gene data show CDR1 as SEHNR and CDR2 as FQNEAQ (reference sequence). The CDR3 is 14 amino acids. Trimming removed 5 bases from V and 4 bases from J; junction bases left unmatched: 7. The CDR3: CASSMTGRGETQYF. The CDR3 bases are TGTGCCAGCAGCATGACAGGGAGAGGAGAGACCCAGTACTTC.

The chain has TRBV4-1 and TRBJ2-2; 7 bases are shared with TRBD1. Germline V CDR1 and CDR2: MGHRA, YSYEKL. V was pared by 2 bases and J by 7 bases, with 10 bases of the junction left unmatched. There are 16 residues in the CDR3. In DNA form, the CDR3 reads TGCGCCAGCAGCCAAACACCGGGACAGATCCACGGGGAGCTGTTTTTT. Translation gives CASSQTPGQIHGELFF.

V usage is TRBV4-3 and J usage is TRBJ2-2; weak D call: TRBD2 (5 bases). The CDR3 sequence is 17 residues long. V was shortened by 0 bases and J by 0 bases, with 11 bases between the two germline ends. Germline-derived CDR1 and CDR2 are LGHNA and YSLEER. CDR3: CASSQESGPTNTGELFF. For the CDR3, the DNA is TGCGCCAGCAGCCAAGAAAGCGGACCCACGAACACCGGGGAGCTGTTTTTT.

Many counts were recorded for this clonotype. The chain has TRBV20-1 and TRBJ2-7, with 8 nucleotides matching TRBD2. CDR3 length equals 12 residues. CDR1 is DFQATT, CDR2 SNEGSKA, per germline (reference sequence). V was pared by 5 bases and J by 6 bases, with 6 bases of the junction left unmatched. The CDR3 nucleotides read TGCAGTGCTTGGACTAGCATTCTCGAGCAGTACTTC. Translating gives CSAWTSILEQYF.

This clonotype appeared many times. The chain recombines TRBV29-1 with TRBJ2-5; no clear D. The CDR3 contains 13 residues. The V end was cut by 1 base, the J end by 2 bases, with 8 bases between. Germline assignment: CDR1 SQVTM and CDR2 ANQGSEA. CDR3 amino acids: CSVEGVLQETQYF. The CDR3 DNA reads as TGCAGCGTTGAAGGGGTCTTACAAGAGACCCAGTACTTC. The complete variable domain, with remaining parts taken from reference TRBV29-1 and TRBJ2-5, reads SAVISQKPSRDICQRGTSLTIQCQVDSQVTMMFWYRQQPGQSLTLIATANQGSEATYESGFVIDKFPISRPNLTFSTLTVSNMSPEDSSIYLCSVEGVLQETQYFGPGTRLLVL.

This clonotype was counted many times. The chain links TRBV29-1 to TRBJ1-2; D gene uncertain. Trimming pared 7 bases from V and 4 bases from J, leaving 13 bases between. The germline V gene has CDR1 SQVTM and CDR2 ANQGSEA. The CDR3 covers 12 residues. CDR3 DNA sequence: TGCAGCGCCCGAGGGTCTTTCTATGGCTACACCTTC. Its translation is CSARGSFYGYTF. Together with reference TRBV29-1 and TRBJ1-2, the CDR3 gives the full variable domain: SAVISQKPSRDICQRGTSLTIQCQVDSQVTMMFWYRQQPGQSLTLIATANQGSEATYESGFVIDKFPISRPNLTFSTLTVSNMSPEDSSIYLCSARGSFYGYTFGSGTRLTVV.